This is a list of T cell receptor beta chains from one sample in a study of blood T cell repertoires in COVID-19. The data were produced by immunoSEQ multiplex PCR, yet TCRdb's version contains in-frame clones alone and is incomplete. This table holds fewer than 300,000 clones, about 93% found once. The sample was PBMCs or T cells enriched from blood (not recorded which). These receptors came from a woman aged 25 to 39 who had recovered from COVID-19. Each CDR3 is given with its conserved first and last residue. The order of the fields is D gene, J gene, V gene, clone size, CDR3 protein, CDR3 DNA. A D gene is named only where the DNA matches it firmly. Some rows have no size entry. The others give once, few or many, or a class for an expanded clone.

-,TRBJ2-5,TRBV6-5,-,CASSVDGWETQYF,TGTGCCAGCAGCGTAGATGGTTGGGAGACCCAGTACTTC
-,TRBJ1-2,TRBV19,-,CASRPGTWDGGYTF,TGTGCCAGTAGACCAGGGACTTGGGACGGTGGCTACACCTTC
TRBD1,TRBJ2-3,TRBV6-5,-,CASSYFGTGTDTQYF,TGTGCCAGCAGTTATTTCGGGACAGGGACAGATACGCAGTATTTT
-,TRBJ1-5,TRBV5-6,-,CASSSGPTVDQPQHF,TGTGCCAGCAGCTCTGGGCCGACGGTTGATCAGCCCCAGCATTTT
TRBD1,TRBJ2-3,TRBV4-1,once,CASSLGQGRTDTQYF,TGCGCCAGCAGCCTAGGACAGGGTCGGACAGATACGCAGTATTTT
TRBD2,TRBJ2-1,TRBV29-1,once,CSATSGTYNEQFF,TGCAGCGCGACTAGCGGGACCTACAATGAGCAGTTCTTC
-,TRBJ2-3,TRBV30,-,CAWSVPTQGRLYTQYF,TGTGCCTGGAGTGTACCCACACAGGGTAGACTTTATACGCAGTATTTT
TRBD1,TRBJ2-3,TRBV7-2,-,CASSRGTGQTSTDTQYF,TGTGCCAGCAGCCGTGGGACAGGTCAAACTAGCACAGATACGCAGTATTTT
-,TRBJ1-2,TRBV18,-,CASSPRAQRGYGYTF,TGTGCCAGCTCACCCCGAGCACAGCGGGGCTATGGCTACACCTTC
TRBD1,TRBJ2-3,TRBV19,-,CASSIEGTGFTDTQYF,TGTGCCAGTAGTATAGAGGGGACAGGGTTCACAGATACGCAGTATTTT
-,TRBJ2-7,TRBV5-4,-,CASSLTSFHEQYF,TGTGCCAGCAGCTTGACTAGCTTCCACGAGCAGTACTTC
-,TRBJ2-1,TRBV9,-,CASSVVSGNEQFF,TGTGCCAGCAGCGTAGTGTCCGGGAATGAGCAGTTCTTC
-,TRBJ2-1,TRBV6-2/TRBV6-3,-,CASSYRTYGYNEQFF,TGTGCCAGCAGTTACAGGACTTATGGGTACAATGAGCAGTTCTTC
TRBD2,TRBJ2-4,TRBV3-1/TRBV3-2,-,CASSPRLAENIQYF,TGTGCCAGCAGCCCTCGTCTAGCGGAAAACATTCAGTACTTC
TRBD1,TRBJ2-1,TRBV15,-,CATSREFLRGQGRENEQFF,TGTGCCACCAGCAGAGAGTTTTTGAGGGGACAGGGAAGAGAGAATGAGCAGTTCTTC
-,TRBJ2-1,TRBV2,-,CASSVDSYNEQFF,TGTGCCAGCAGTGTAGACTCCTACAATGAGCAGTTCTTC
TRBD1,TRBJ1-1,TRBV9,once,CASAPGTGQAEAFF,TGTGCCAGCGCTCCGGGGACAGGGCAGGCTGAAGCTTTCTTT
TRBD1,TRBJ1-6,TRBV7-8,-,CASSLKTTGGSNSPLHF,TGTGCCAGCAGCTTAAAGACCACAGGGGGCTCGAATTCACCCCTCCACTTT
-,TRBJ2-3,TRBV19,-,CASSLLAARTDTQYF,TGTGCCAGTAGTCTCCTGGCTGCGCGGACAGATACGCAGTATTTT
-,TRBJ1-1,TRBV19,-,CASSVDRDTEAFF,TGTGCCAGTAGTGTGGACAGAGACACTGAAGCTTTCTTT
-,TRBJ2-3,TRBV9,-,CASSVGVAASTDTQYF,TGTGCCAGCAGCGTAGGAGTAGCTGCTAGCACAGATACGCAGTATTTT
TRBD1,TRBJ2-3,TRBV5-4,once,CASSSSTGTGGADTQYF,TGTGCCAGCAGCTCCTCCACCGGGACAGGGGGCGCAGATACGCAGTATTTT
TRBD2,TRBJ2-1,TRBV25-1,-,CASSAPGLAGDNEQFF,TGTGCCAGCAGTGCTCCGGGACTAGCGGGGGACAATGAGCAGTTCTTC
TRBD1,TRBJ1-3,TRBV3-1/TRBV3-2,-,CASSLGQPRNTIYF,TGTGCCAGCAGTCTGGGACAGCCTAGAAACACCATATATTTT
-,TRBJ1-2,TRBV7-9,-,CASISYQDRNYGYTF,TGTGCCAGCATTTCGTACCAGGACAGAAACTATGGCTACACCTTC
-,TRBJ2-6,TRBV24-1,-,CATSGPTPGDSGANVLTF,TGTGCCACCAGTGGCCCAACCCCGGGGGACTCTGGGGCCAACGTCCTGACTTTC
TRBD2,TRBJ2-1,TRBV2,-,CASNLKAGGPYNEQFF,TGTGCCAGCAACCTTAAGGCGGGAGGCCCGTACAATGAGCAGTTCTTC